This T cell receptor (beta chain) was obtained from a study of cytomegalovirus exposure and HLA in healthy donors. Study results and caveats: The classifier was said to identify cytomegalovirus status with high specificity and sensitivity.

Use of 60 Vbeta and 13 Jbeta primers characterized the PCR. Original methodology: Roughly 73 million unique TCR beta chains, roughly 11 million of them shared, were counted by a later analysis. Clones were sequenced by immunoSEQ multiplex PCR, and TCRdb holds only the in-frame ones, with some missing. For V, J and clone size, that table is used; D and trimming come from the DNA. The sample holds 150,000 or so clones; 73% are singletons and the top ten take 1.6%. V lost 3 bases and J 4 bases, leaving 9 bases between the germline ends. The CDR3 loop spans 13 amino acids. CDR1 is LNHDA, CDR2 SQIVND, per germline (reference sequence). This clone has only a few counts. Its matching antigen is unknown.

The chain recombines TRBV19 with TRBJ1-2; a weak D match, TRBD1 (5 bases). The sample comprised PBMCs. The sequence was collected from a woman aged 18-30 years in good health and CMV-seronegative. DNA of the CDR3: TGTGCCAGTAGTATTGACAGCCTCTATGGCTACACCTTC. Its translation is CASSIDSLYGYTF. The whole variable domain, filled in from reference TRBV19 and TRBJ1-2, reads DGGITQSPKYLFRKEGQNVTLSCEQNLNHDAMYWYRQDPGQGLRLIYYSQIVNDFQKGDIAEGYSVSREKKESFPLTVTSAQKNPTAFYLCASSIDSLYGYTFGSGTRLTVV.